These T cell receptor beta chains were read from a single sample in a study of cytomegalovirus exposure and HLA in healthy donors. TCRdb's table, derived via immunoSEQ multiplex PCR, lists solely in-frame clones and lacks some. The top ten hold more than 2% of the sample, which has 310,000 or so clones, 85% to 90% seen once. The sequenced sample consisted of PBMCs. These receptors originate from a woman aged 18-29 years in good health and CMV-seronegative. Each CDR3 is given with its conserved first and last residue. The D gene is left open where the match is weak. Size tells how often a clone was seen (once, few, many) or the class of an expanded clone, and some rows leave it out.

clone_size: NA
v_call: TRBV11-2
d_call: TRBD1
j_call: TRBJ1-2
cdr3_nt: TGTGCCAGCAGCTTAGAGGGCAGGGGGTCGAATGGCTACACCTTC
cdr3_aa: CASSLEGRGSNGYTF

clone_size: NA
v_call: TRBV29-1
d_call: TRBD2
j_call: TRBJ2-1
cdr3_nt: TGCAGCGTTGAATGGGGGGGTGAGCAGTTCTTC
cdr3_aa: CSVEWGGEQFF

clone_size: NA
v_call: TRBV5-1
d_call: NA
j_call: TRBJ2-7
cdr3_nt: TGCGCCAGCAGCTTCTCGGGGTGGGAGCAGTACTTC
cdr3_aa: CASSFSGWEQYF

clone_size: NA
v_call: TRBV5-6
d_call: TRBD2
j_call: TRBJ2-7
cdr3_nt: TGTGCCAGCAGCTTGACAGGACTAGCGTTCTACGAGCAGTACTTC
cdr3_aa: CASSLTGLAFYEQYF

clone_size: once
v_call: TRBV4-1
d_call: TRBD1
j_call: TRBJ2-4
cdr3_nt: TGCGCCAGCAGCCAGCCCGGGACAGGGGGCAAAAACATTCAGTACTTC
cdr3_aa: CASSQPGTGGKNIQYF

clone_size: few
v_call: TRBV7-9
d_call: TRBD2
j_call: TRBJ2-1
cdr3_nt: TGTTCCAGCAGCTTAGGTGGCGGGGGGTCTTACAATGAGCAGTTCTTC
cdr3_aa: CSSSLGGGGSYNEQFF

clone_size: NA
v_call: TRBV7-9
d_call: TRBD1
j_call: TRBJ1-6
cdr3_nt: TGTGCCAGCAGCTCCCGAGGGACAGAAAAATCACCCCTCCACTTT
cdr3_aa: CASSSRGTEKSPLHF

clone_size: once
v_call: TRBV6-6
d_call: TRBD2
j_call: TRBJ2-1
cdr3_nt: TGTGCCAGCAGTGGGCCGGGACTAGCGGGGGGAAATGAGCAGTTCTTC
cdr3_aa: CASSGPGLAGGNEQFF

clone_size: few
v_call: TRBV29-1
d_call: TRBD1
j_call: TRBJ2-1
cdr3_nt: TGCAGCGCTGGGACAGGGATGGGGAAACAGTTCTTC
cdr3_aa: CSAGTGMGKQFF

clone_size: NA
v_call: TRBV13
d_call: TRBD1
j_call: TRBJ1-2
cdr3_nt: TGTGCCAGCAGCTTAGGCGAGGAGACAGGGGTCCCCAGGATTGGCTACACCTTC
cdr3_aa: CASSLGEETGVPRIGYTF

clone_size: NA
v_call: TRBV5-5
d_call: NA
j_call: TRBJ1-1
cdr3_nt: TGTGCCAGCAGCTTATATACTACTGAAGCTTTCTTT
cdr3_aa: CASSLYTTEAFF

clone_size: NA
v_call: TRBV30
d_call: NA
j_call: TRBJ2-7
cdr3_nt: TGTGCCCGAAGTGTTGGGGGCTATTACGAGCAGTACTTC
cdr3_aa: CARSVGGYYEQYF

clone_size: NA
v_call: TRBV7-9
d_call: NA
j_call: TRBJ1-2
cdr3_nt: TGTGCCAGCAGTTTTGGTGAGACGGCAAACTATGGCTACCCCTTC
cdr3_aa: CASSFGETANYGYPF

clone_size: NA
v_call: TRBV9
d_call: TRBD2
j_call: TRBJ2-2
cdr3_nt: TGTGCCAGTACATCAGCGGGAGCGAACACCGGGGAGCTGTTTTTT
cdr3_aa: CASTSAGANTGELFF

clone_size: NA
v_call: TRBV5-4
d_call: TRBD1
j_call: TRBJ2-7
cdr3_nt: TGTGCCAGCAGCCCGACCGGGACAGGGGTATTGGGAACCTACGAGCAGTACTTC
cdr3_aa: CASSPTGTGVLGTYEQYF

clone_size: NA
v_call: TRBV7-9
d_call: TRBD2
j_call: TRBJ2-3
cdr3_nt: TGTGCCAGCAGCGCCACTAGCGGAAGGAGCACAGATACGCAGTATTTT
cdr3_aa: CASSATSGRSTDTQYF

clone_size: NA
v_call: TRBV2
d_call: NA
j_call: TRBJ1-4
cdr3_nt: TGTGCCAGCAGGCGGGCCGGCCCTGAAAAACTGTTTTTT
cdr3_aa: CASRRAGPEKLFF

clone_size: NA
v_call: TRBV9
d_call: NA
j_call: TRBJ1-5
cdr3_nt: TGTGCCAGCAGCGTAGAACCCTATAGCAATCAGCCCCAGCATTTT
cdr3_aa: CASSVEPYSNQPQHF

clone_size: NA
v_call: TRBV6-5
d_call: NA
j_call: TRBJ1-5
cdr3_nt: TGTGCCAGCAGTCCGACATTTAGCAATCAGCCCCAGCATTTT
cdr3_aa: CASSPTFSNQPQHF

clone_size: NA
v_call: TRBV19
d_call: TRBD1
j_call: TRBJ1-2
cdr3_nt: TGTGCCAGTAGGAAGACAGGGGCTAACTATGGCTACACCTTC
cdr3_aa: CASRKTGANYGYTF

clone_size: NA
v_call: TRBV19
d_call: TRBD1
j_call: TRBJ1-1
cdr3_nt: TGTGCCAGTAGCCAATTAGACAGGGGGAACACTGAAGCTTTCTTT
cdr3_aa: CASSQLDRGNTEAFF

clone_size: NA
v_call: TRBV6-5
d_call: NA
j_call: TRBJ1-4
cdr3_nt: TGTGCCAGCAGGGGACACGGAGGCCTCGAAAAACTGTTTTTT
cdr3_aa: CASRGHGGLEKLFF

clone_size: NA
v_call: TRBV11-2
d_call: NA
j_call: TRBJ2-7
cdr3_nt: TGTGCCAGCAGCCGTTTCGCAGGGACAAATCGGTCCTACGAGCAGTACTTC
cdr3_aa: CASSRFAGTNRSYEQYF

clone_size: NA
v_call: TRBV6-6
d_call: NA
j_call: TRBJ2-7
cdr3_nt: TGTGCCAGCAGTTGGACTATTTCCTACGAGCAGTACTTC
cdr3_aa: CASSWTISYEQYF

clone_size: NA
v_call: TRBV5-8
d_call: TRBD1
j_call: TRBJ1-2
cdr3_nt: TGTGCCAGCAGCGCCGACAGGGGGCCTTCTAACTATGGCTACACCTTC
cdr3_aa: CASSADRGPSNYGYTF

clone_size: NA
v_call: TRBV5-1
d_call: NA
j_call: TRBJ2-7
cdr3_nt: TGCGCCAGCAGCTTGTCGGGGAACTCCTACGAGCAGTACTTC
cdr3_aa: CASSLSGNSYEQYF

clone_size: NA
v_call: TRBV4-2
d_call: TRBD2
j_call: TRBJ2-5
cdr3_nt: TGTGCCAGCAGCCGGAACTCCGCGGGGGGGCCGAGAGAGACCCAGTACTTC
cdr3_aa: CASSRNSAGGPRETQYF

clone_size: NA
v_call: TRBV4-1
d_call: TRBD1
j_call: TRBJ2-2
cdr3_nt: TGCGCCAGCAGCCAAGATTTGGGACAGGGGAATTTGTATACCGGGGAGCTGTTTTTT
cdr3_aa: CASSQDLGQGNLYTGELFF

clone_size: NA
v_call: TRBV15
d_call: NA
j_call: TRBJ2-1
cdr3_nt: TGTGCCACCAGCAGAGTTTCACTGCCACTCTACAATGAGCAGTTCTTC
cdr3_aa: CATSRVSLPLYNEQFF

clone_size: few
v_call: TRBV19
d_call: TRBD1
j_call: TRBJ2-7
cdr3_nt: TGTGCCAGTAGTATAAAAACCGGGACAGGCCCCTACGAGCAGTACTTC
cdr3_aa: CASSIKTGTGPYEQYF

clone_size: once
v_call: TRBV9
d_call: NA
j_call: TRBJ1-1
cdr3_nt: TGTGCCAGCAGCGTCCAAGCGGCGACGGACCCTGAAGCTTTCTTT
cdr3_aa: CASSVQAATDPEAFF

clone_size: NA
v_call: TRBV30
d_call: NA
j_call: TRBJ1-1
cdr3_nt: TGTGCCTGGAGTGTACAACAGGGTACTGAAGCTTTCTTT
cdr3_aa: CAWSVQQGTEAFF

clone_size: NA
v_call: TRBV6-1
d_call: NA
j_call: TRBJ1-2
cdr3_nt: TGTGCCAGCAGTGAGGTGCTCCAGGTCTATAACTATGGCTACACCTTC
cdr3_aa: CASSEVLQVYNYGYTF

clone_size: NA
v_call: TRBV2
d_call: NA
j_call: TRBJ1-6
cdr3_nt: TGTGCCAGCAGGGACATCGAAAATTCACCCCTCCACTTT
cdr3_aa: CASRDIENSPLHF

clone_size: few
v_call: TRBV10-3
d_call: NA
j_call: TRBJ2-7
cdr3_nt: TGTGCCATCAGTCCGATATTAACTTGGGCCGCAGTCGAGGAGCAGTACTTC
cdr3_aa: CAISPILTWAAVEEQYF

clone_size: NA
v_call: TRBV27
d_call: TRBD1
j_call: TRBJ1-6
cdr3_nt: TGTGCCAGCAGCCACAAATTCGGGACAGGGTATAATCCCTCCTATAATTCACCCCTCCACTTT
cdr3_aa: CASSHKFGTGYNPSYNSPLHF

clone_size: NA
v_call: TRBV28
d_call: NA
j_call: TRBJ2-3
cdr3_nt: TGTGCCAGCAGTTTATCTGTCACAGATACGCAGTATTTT
cdr3_aa: CASSLSVTDTQYF

clone_size: once
v_call: TRBV7-9
d_call: NA
j_call: TRBJ1-4
cdr3_nt: TGTGCCAGCAGCTTTGGAGTGGGGACTGCCGAAAAACTGTTTTTT
cdr3_aa: CASSFGVGTAEKLFF

clone_size: once
v_call: TRBV19
d_call: NA
j_call: TRBJ1-1
cdr3_nt: TGTGCCAGTAGTATTTTCTCCGGAGACGCATCGAAGTTTACTTTCTTT
cdr3_aa: CASSIFSGDASKFTFF

clone_size: NA
v_call: TRBV6-6
d_call: TRBD1
j_call: TRBJ1-2
cdr3_nt: TGTGCCAGCAGTAATCCGGACAGGGCGCGAGATGGCTACACCTTC
cdr3_aa: CASSNPDRARDGYTF

clone_size: NA
v_call: TRBV6-1
d_call: TRBD2
j_call: TRBJ2-7
cdr3_nt: TGTGCCAGCAGTGAAGATGAGGGCGGGGGTCCCCCCTACGAGCAGTACTTC
cdr3_aa: CASSEDEGGGPPYEQYF

clone_size: NA
v_call: TRBV7-8
d_call: TRBD1
j_call: TRBJ1-1
cdr3_nt: TGTGCCAGCAGCCCCCCGGACAGGGGCCGGAACACTGAAGCTTTCTTT
cdr3_aa: CASSPPDRGRNTEAFF

clone_size: NA
v_call: TRBV4-1
d_call: TRBD1
j_call: TRBJ2-7
cdr3_nt: TGCGCCAGCAGCCGACAGATAGGACAGGGGACCTACGAGCAGTACTTC
cdr3_aa: CASSRQIGQGTYEQYF

clone_size: NA
v_call: TRBV30
d_call: NA
j_call: TRBJ2-3
cdr3_nt: TGTGCCTGGAGTGTAGCGGTTAGCACAGATACGCAGTATTTT
cdr3_aa: CAWSVAVSTDTQYF

clone_size: once
v_call: TRBV7-6
d_call: NA
j_call: TRBJ2-7
cdr3_nt: TGTGCCAGCAGCTTAGTACAGGGCCCAACCTACGAGCAGTACTTC
cdr3_aa: CASSLVQGPTYEQYF

clone_size: NA
v_call: TRBV6-5
d_call: TRBD1
j_call: TRBJ1-1
cdr3_nt: TGTGCCAGCAGCGGACAGGGGGTCGGCTCTGAAGCTTTCTTT
cdr3_aa: CASSGQGVGSEAFF

clone_size: few
v_call: TRBV2
d_call: NA
j_call: TRBJ2-6
cdr3_nt: TGTGCCAGCGCGCGGGACAGATACTCTGGGGCCAACGTCCTGACTTTC
cdr3_aa: CASARDRYSGANVLTF

clone_size: few
v_call: TRBV6-5
d_call: TRBD2
j_call: TRBJ2-1
cdr3_nt: TGTGCCAGCAGTTCCTCTAGCGGGGGCTACAATGAGCAGTTCTTC
cdr3_aa: CASSSSSGGYNEQFF

clone_size: NA
v_call: TRBV9
d_call: NA
j_call: TRBJ2-1
cdr3_nt: TGTGCCAGCAGCGTAGCCGACGGGGGGCCATCCAATGAGCAGTTCTTC
cdr3_aa: CASSVADGGPSNEQFF

clone_size: NA
v_call: TRBV2
d_call: NA
j_call: TRBJ1-4
cdr3_nt: TGTGCCAGCAGTGAAGCGCTTCGACAGAATAATGAAAAACTGTTTTTT
cdr3_aa: CASSEALRQNNEKLFF

clone_size: NA
v_call: TRBV5-1
d_call: TRBD1
j_call: TRBJ1-4
cdr3_nt: TGCGCCAGCAGCGGAACAGGGACAGCAACTAATGAAAAACTGTTTTTT
cdr3_aa: CASSGTGTATNEKLFF

clone_size: NA
v_call: TRBV7-9
d_call: TRBD2
j_call: TRBJ2-2
cdr3_nt: TGTGCCAGCAGCGCCTCCGGGACTAGCGGGGGGAACACCGGGGAGCTGTTTTTT
cdr3_aa: CASSASGTSGGNTGELFF

clone_size: NA
v_call: TRBV18
d_call: NA
j_call: TRBJ1-2
cdr3_nt: TGTGCCAGCCTACAGGGATCTAACTATGGCTACACCTTC
cdr3_aa: CASLQGSNYGYTF

clone_size: NA
v_call: TRBV30
d_call: NA
j_call: TRBJ2-3
cdr3_nt: TGTGCCTGGATAGGTGGGAGGTCCACAGATACGCAGTATTTT
cdr3_aa: CAWIGGRSTDTQYF

clone_size: NA
v_call: TRBV19
d_call: NA
j_call: TRBJ1-5
cdr3_nt: TGTGCCAGTAGTATACGCCAGAATAGCAATCAGCCCCAGCATTTT
cdr3_aa: CASSIRQNSNQPQHF

clone_size: NA
v_call: TRBV2
d_call: TRBD1
j_call: TRBJ1-2
cdr3_nt: TGTGCCAGCTCTAAGGAGGGGGCCTATGGCTACACCTTC
cdr3_aa: CASSKEGAYGYTF

clone_size: NA
v_call: TRBV6-5
d_call: NA
j_call: TRBJ1-6
cdr3_nt: TGTGCCAGCACCCCAAACCTAGGTTCACCCCTCCACTTT
cdr3_aa: CASTPNLGSPLHF